Shown below are 5 T cell receptor beta chains from a single sample sequenced in a study of cytomegalovirus exposure and HLA in healthy donors. PCR involved 60 Vbeta and 13 Jbeta primers. Generated by immunoSEQ multiplex PCR, the TCRdb table keeps only in-frame clones and is missing some. The table lists about 100,000 clones, 65% to 75% of them singletons. What was sequenced was PBMCs. The source of these receptors is a female donor in good health and CMV-seropositive.

The genes are TRBV5-1 and TRBJ2-7; D is possibly TRBD1 (6 bases). Germline V gene sequence: CDR1 SGHRS, CDR2 YFSETQ. V was cut by 1 base and J by 3 bases, with 8 bases left in between. There are 13 residues in the CDR3. CDR3 residues: CASSLQGNYEQYF. CDR3 coding DNA: TGCGCCAGCAGCTTGCAGGGGAACTACGAGCAGTACTTC.

J is TRBJ1-2 and V is TRBV4-2; 7 positions match TRBD1. The trim removed 0 bases at V and 3 bases at J, leaving 4 bases unmatched. There are 15 residues in the CDR3. Per the germline V gene, CDR1 is LGHNA and CDR2 is YNFKEQ. CDR3 in amino acids: CASSQETGADYGYTF. CDR3 nucleotide sequence: TGTGCCAGCAGCCAAGAAACAGGGGCGGACTATGGCTACACCTTC.

The chain joins TRBV4-2 to TRBJ2-7; TRBD2 might be the D (5 bases). The germline CDR1 and CDR2 sequences are LGHNA and YNFKEQ. The V and J ends lost 0 bases and 2 bases respectively, with 5 bases between them. The length of the CDR3 is 13 residues. CDR3: CASSQDGAYEQYF. CDR3 bases: TGTGCCAGCAGCCAAGACGGGGCCTACGAGCAGTACTTC.

J is TRBJ2-5 and V is TRBV9, with 8 nucleotides matching TRBD1. V was clipped by 3 bases and J by 2 bases; unmatched bases: 6. Germline V gene sequence: CDR1 SGDLS, CDR2 YYNGEE. The CDR3 runs 15 residues. CDR3 in DNA: TGTGCCAGCAGCGCCGACAGGGGAAGACAAGAGACCCAGTACTTC. The encoded protein is CASSADRGRQETQYF.

V is TRBV28 and J is TRBJ1-5; TRBD1 is a possible D gene (6 bases). The germline V and J ends were trimmed by 8 bases and 4 bases, with 15 bases remaining between them. Looked up from germline, CDR1 is MDHEN and CDR2 is SYDVKM. The CDR3 sequence is 14 residues long. The chain's CDR3 is CASEITGSNQPQHF. CDR3 DNA: TGTGCCAGCGAAATAACAGGGAGTAATCAGCCCCAGCATTTT.